These 2 T cell receptor beta chains came from one sample sequenced in a study of chronic HIV infection and antiretroviral therapy. TCRdb reprocessed the 5' RACE reads via MiXCR and lists one record per CDR3 protein. The table records more than 30,000 distinct CDR3 sequences, 7% to 10% of them present only once. The specimen sequenced was peripheral blood. The receptors were sampled from an adult who had HIV and had not received antiretroviral therapy, or was an uninfected healthy control (not recorded which).

This clonotype appeared a few times. The chain couples TRBV20-1 to TRBJ1-5; 8 nucleotides match TRBD1. Germline-derived CDR1 and CDR2 are DFQATT and SNEGSKA (reference sequence). J gave up 6 bases and V 0 bases, and 7 bases lay outside the gene matches. The CDR3 loop spans 15 amino acids. The chain's CDR3 is CSARDRDRSGQPQHF. The CDR3 nucleotides read TGCAGTGCTAGAGATCGGGACAGGTCAGGTCAGCCCCAGCATTTT.

There are a few counts of this clonotype. V and J are TRBV29-1 and TRBJ1-3; D remains unclear. Germline values: CDR1 SQVTM, CDR2 ANQGSEA. There are 13 residues in the CDR3. V lost 6 bases and J lost 1, with 10 bases in between. The CDR3 region is CSVAASSGNTIYF. CDR3 nucleotides: TGCAGCGTCGCGGCTTCGTCTGGAAACACCATATATTTT.